Listed here are 18 T cell receptor beta chains from one sample, sequenced in a study of cytomegalovirus exposure and HLA in healthy donors. The PCR had 60 Vbeta and 13 Jbeta primers. Repertoires were generated with immunoSEQ multiplex PCR, while TCRdb's copy carries only in-frame clones and drops some. The sample lists 70,000 to 85,000 clones; 70% to 85% were seen once. The specimen was PBMCs. The receptor set was obtained from a man aged 35-49 years in good health and CMV-seropositive.

This clone was observed a few times. The J gene is TRBJ1-1, the V gene TRBV5-4; 8 bases fit TRBD1. The CDR3 contains 15 residues. After removal of 2 bases from V and 4 bases from J, the junction contained 7 bases not matched to a gene. Per the germline V gene, CDR1 is SGHNT and CDR2 is YYREEE (reference sequence). CDR3 coding DNA: TGTGCCAGCAGCTTACGGGACAGGACGTTCACTGAAGCTTTCTTT. As protein: CASSLRDRTFTEAFF.

The sample holds one count of this clone. This chain joins TRBV30 and TRBJ2-1; a possible D gene is TRBD2 (5 bases). Per the germline V gene, CDR1 is GTSNPN and CDR2 is SVGIG (reference sequence). The CDR3 consists of 13 residues. The germline V and J ends were trimmed by 0 bases and 9 bases, with 12 bases remaining between them. The CDR3 loop reads CAWSVRPGSEQFF. The CDR3 DNA follows: TGTGCCTGGAGTGTACGTCCGGGGAGTGAGCAGTTCTTC.

The rearrangement joins TRBV30 to TRBJ2-7, with a tentative D call TRBD1 (7 bases). Germline assignment: CDR1 GTSNPN and CDR2 SVGIG (reference sequence). This CDR3 is built from 15 residues. Trimming pared 5 bases from V and 3 bases from J, leaving 20 bases between. Here the CDR3 DNA reads TGTGCCTGGGGCCCTCCCAGGGGGGCGGGCTACGAGCAGTACTTC. It translates to CAWGPPRGAGYEQYF.

The genes are TRBV4-1 and TRBJ2-7, with D maybe TRBD1 (5 bases). Germline CDR1 reads MGHRA; CDR2 reads YSYEKL. The V and J ends lost 4 bases and 4 bases respectively, with 14 bases between them. The CDR3 runs 14 residues. CDR3 bases: TGCGCCAGCAGCCTGGGCAGGGCAGTTTACGAGCAGTACTTC. Amino acids: CASSLGRAVYEQYF.

By frequency in the sample, this clone is medium-sized. J is TRBJ1-2 and V is TRBV19; D ambiguous. The CDR3 sequence is 12 residues long. The V end lost 3 bases, the J end lost 8 bases, and 10 bases lay between the germline ends. Germline V CDR1 and CDR2: LNHDA, SQIVND (reference sequence). The DNA for the CDR3 is TGTGCCAGTAGTATTGGGCGACAAGGCTACACCTTC. Translated, it gives CASSIGRQGYTF. The full variable domain, in which reference TRBV19 and TRBJ1-2 provide the parts outside the CDR3, is DGGITQSPKYLFRKEGQNVTLSCEQNLNHDAMYWYRQDPGQGLRLIYYSQIVNDFQKGDIAEGYSVSREKKESFPLTVTSAQKNPTAFYLCASSIGRQGYTFGSGTRLTVV.

This clone was counted once. The chain recombines TRBV5-4 with TRBJ1-6, with D hard to call. V was clipped by 0 bases and J by 6 bases, with 7 bases between them. The germline CDR1 and CDR2 sequences are SGHNT and YYREEE (reference sequence). This CDR3 has 14 residues. CDR3 amino acids: CASSLDKFNSPLHF. CDR3 nucleotide sequence: TGTGCCAGCAGCTTGGACAAGTTTAATTCACCCCTCCACTTT.

The chain combines TRBV28 with TRBJ2-7, with a possible D match to TRBD1 (6 bases). V lost 4 bases, J lost 0 bases, and 13 bases lay in between. The CDR3 loop spans 15 amino acids. Germline-derived CDR1 and CDR2 are MDHEN and SYDVKM. The CDR3 bases are TGTGCCAGCAGTTCACAAGGGGGAAGCTCCTACGAGCAGTACTTC. Amino acid sequence: CASSSQGGSSYEQYF.

The genes are TRBV29-1 and TRBJ2-1, with D tentatively TRBD2 (6 bases). Deletions cut 0 bases from V and 2 bases from J, with 20 bases between. CDR3 length equals 18 residues. Germline CDR1 is SQVTM and CDR2 is ANQGSEA. The CDR3 loop is CSVEDPTAPREPYNEQFF. The DNA for the CDR3 is TGCAGCGTTGAAGATCCTACGGCCCCCCGGGAGCCCTACAATGAGCAGTTCTTC.

The chain carries TRBV2 and TRBJ1-2; tentatively, D is TRBD1 (5 bases). Trimming shortened V by 4 bases and J by 6 bases, and 12 bases separated the two germline ends. This CDR3 comprises 13 residues. Germline V gene data show CDR1 as SNHLY and CDR2 as FYNNEI. CDR3 residues: CASSGGRLDGYTF. The CDR3 nucleotides read TGTGCCAGCAGTGGGGGCAGGTTGGATGGCTACACCTTC.

The rearrangement links TRBV30 to TRBJ2-7; the match to TRBD1 covers 7 bases. In germline, CDR1 is GTSNPN, CDR2 SVGIG (reference sequence). The CDR3 sequence is 14 residues long. The junction had 9 bases not matched to a gene; V was cut back by 0 bases and J by 7 bases. For the CDR3, the DNA is TGTGCCTGGAGTGTACAGACAGGGCTTAGTGAGCAGTACTTC. This sequence encodes CAWSVQTGLSEQYF.

The rearrangement links TRBV7-2 to TRBJ2-1, with TRBD2 matching over 14 bases. The CDR3 spans 15 residues. After removal of 3 bases from V and 8 bases from J, the junction contained 3 bases not matched to a gene. Germline values: CDR1 SGHTA, CDR2 FQGNSA. CDR3 DNA: TGTGCCAGCAGCTTGCCGGGACTAGCGGGAGATGAGCAGTTCTTC. It translates to CASSLPGLAGDEQFF.

The chain is built from TRBV29-1 and TRBJ1-1; 7 positions match TRBD1. Germline CDR1 SQVTM, CDR2 ANQGSEA. V shed 6 bases and J 11 bases; nucleotides not matched to a gene: 15. The CDR3 totals 13 residues. The CDR3 is CSVDRDRVYGAFF. Written as DNA, the CDR3 is TGCAGCGTAGACCGGGACAGAGTTTATGGGGCTTTCTTT.

The rearrangement joins TRBV5-1 to TRBJ1-5, with TRBD1 identical over 7 bases. V shed 4 bases, J shed 5 bases, and the junction held 6 bases outside the gene matches. Germline V gene lookup returns CDR1 SGHRS and CDR2 YFSETQ. The CDR3 extends over 14 amino acids. CDR3 DNA: TGCGCCAGCAGCACAGGCAGGGGGGATCAGCCCCAGCATTTT. Protein sequence: CASSTGRGDQPQHF.

Here the CDR3 DNA reads TGCGCCAGCAGCTTGTCAGGCAAGGCGAACACCGGGGAGCTGTTTTTT. It translates to CASSLSGKANTGELFF. This chain connects TRBV5-1 to TRBJ2-2; D unclear. This CDR3 has 16 amino acids. Trimming removed 1 base at V and 0 bases at J, with 10 bases between. Germline V gene sequence: CDR1 SGHRS, CDR2 YFSETQ.

The chain employs TRBV14 and TRBJ2-3; the match to TRBD2 covers 7 bases. The CDR3 is made up of 16 amino acids. Unmatched junction bases numbered 7, after V lost 3 bases and J lost 1 base. Germline V gene data show CDR1 as SGHDN and CDR2 as FVKESK. As DNA, the CDR3 is TGTGCCAGCAGCCAGTGGGCGGGAGACGGCACAGATACGCAGTATTTT. Protein product: CASSQWAGDGTDTQYF.

The chain combines TRBV7-2 with TRBJ2-3; 15 nucleotides agree with TRBD2. Germline CDR1 reads SGHTA; CDR2 reads FQGNSA. The CDR3 is 19 amino acids. With V trimmed by 8 bases and J by 1 base, 13 bases remained unmatched. CDR3 sequence (DNA): TGTGCCAGCTGCCCCCCCGGACTAGCGGGAGGGGGGGGCACAGATACGCAGTATTTT. This gives the protein CASCPPGLAGGGGTDTQYF.

This chain uses TRBV2 with TRBJ2-7; perhaps TRBD2 as D (5 bases). The CDR3 totals 14 residues. In germline, CDR1 is SNHLY, CDR2 FYNNEI. The V and J ends lost 2 bases and 7 bases respectively, with 15 bases between them. DNA for the CDR3: TGTGCCAGCAGTGAAATGAGGGCGCCGGGGGAGCAGTACTTC. This sequence encodes CASSEMRAPGEQYF.

The table lists this clone with a few counts. The CDR3 sequence is CAWGGRTLNYGYTF. CDR3 sequence (DNA): TGTGCCTGGGGAGGACGGACCCTTAACTATGGCTACACCTTC. The V call is TRBV30, the J call TRBJ1-2; D unresolved. The CDR3 is made up of 14 amino acids. Germline CDR1 GTSNPN, CDR2 SVGIG (reference sequence). With 5 bases removed from V and 1 base from J, the gap between germline ends came to 14 bases.